This T cell receptor beta chain was sequenced in a study of regulatory T cells in long-lasting Graves disease (dated by TCRdb to 2020 to 2022). A note on the overall study: To count as having persistent Graves' disease, a patient had to have received antithyroid drug treatment for over 5 years with TSH receptor autoantibodies remaining persistently positive. This study used TCR sequencing and RNA sequencing of peripheral blood to compare persistent Graves' disease patients against newly diagnosed Graves' disease patients. The study was registered as a clinical trial and conducted in China. A total of around 35 samples underwent TCR sequencing, from about 13 patients with persistent Graves' disease and 20 or so patients with newly diagnosed Graves' disease. On average, persistent Graves' disease patients in the clinical cohort had been on antithyroid drugs for about 10.3 years.

Library preparation employed multiplex PCR. TCRdb shows the sequencer as Illumina HiSeq 4000. iRepertoire HTBI primers and Arm-PCR amplification of CDR3 regions were used to construct TCR beta libraries. Gel purification was performed on PCR products prior to sequencing. In the authors' own workflow: Gene usage analysis of CDR3 amino acid clonotypes relied on the roughly 60 TRBV and 14 TRBJ segments identified across samples. COPE and FqMerger were used to merge filtered high-quality paired reads into contigs. Contigs were aligned with BLAST to IMGT TRBV, TRBD and TRBJ reference genes, and CDR3 was defined per IMGT. Highly expanded clones were defined as clonotypes with a frequency above 0.1%. Shannon entropy served as the measure of repertoire diversity, while the Gini coefficient captured V-J evenness. Public clonotypes were defined as clonotypes shared by more than one individual. TCRdb trimmed the raw reads at Q25, called clones with MiXCR and kept productive beta chains. Each record represents a unique CDR3 protein, reported with the most common genes and DNA among its rows. The V and J calls were not made by the authors but by TCRdb's processing. Across this sample there are some 370,000 distinct CDR3 sequences, with around 21% seen only once. The top ten constitute less than 25% of the sample.

Broader findings and caveats from the paper: A larger number of public clonotypes was shared among persistent patients (fewer than 3,000) than among newly diagnosed patients (around 880). Only peripheral blood was studied, because thyroid tissue, the primary lesion, was inaccessible. Sequencing and analysis were limited to the TCR beta chain. TRBV28, TRBJ1-2 and TRBJ2-5 were preferentially used in persistent disease, while TRBV20-1 and TRBJ2-1 were favored in newly diagnosed disease. The small sample size was acknowledged by the authors as a limitation that may reduce accuracy. Compared with newly diagnosed patients, persistent Graves' disease patients had lower TCR Shannon entropy and fewer highly expanded clones, which suggests clonal expansion.

This specimen's time point label, per the study, means: persistent/refractory GD, antithyroid drugs over 5 years with positive TRAb. For both TCR sequencing and RNA sequencing, RNA was extracted from PBMCs using TRIzol. The diagnosis of Graves' disease was made according to American Thyroid Association guidelines. Recruitment of patients was carried out at an endocrinology department in Xi'an, China. Each patient gave 9 to 10 milliliters of peripheral blood, collected in an EDTA anticoagulant tube. Ficoll Paque Plus density gradient separation was used to isolate PBMCs, and no additional T cell sorting was done. An Agilent 2100 Bioanalyzer and agarose gel were used to check RNA quality, while a NanoDrop 2000 measured RNA concentration. V and J lose 1 base and 3 bases, and a span of 13 bases separates them. CDR3 length: 16 amino acids, cysteine to phenylalanine. Left in the record is the CDR3 DNA by itself, 48 bases read in frame from the first base. Sequences LNHDA (CDR1) and SQIVND (CDR2) are obtained from the germline V gene (reference sequence).

Notes on this clonotype: The antigen it binds to is not known. No quality values exist for individual bases; no much larger clone is one base distant.

The receptor comes from a female donor with Graves disease. The sequence joins TRBV19 to TRBJ1-5; 6 matching bases give a weak D call of TRBD1. Sequenced here: peripheral blood mononuclear cells (PBMCs), sampled when the disease was refractory, from a patient treated with antithyroid drugs. The sequence in DNA is TGTGCCAGTAGTATAGGGGTGCAGGGGTACAATCAGCCCCAGCATTTT. Translated, this gives CASSIGVQGYNQPQHF.